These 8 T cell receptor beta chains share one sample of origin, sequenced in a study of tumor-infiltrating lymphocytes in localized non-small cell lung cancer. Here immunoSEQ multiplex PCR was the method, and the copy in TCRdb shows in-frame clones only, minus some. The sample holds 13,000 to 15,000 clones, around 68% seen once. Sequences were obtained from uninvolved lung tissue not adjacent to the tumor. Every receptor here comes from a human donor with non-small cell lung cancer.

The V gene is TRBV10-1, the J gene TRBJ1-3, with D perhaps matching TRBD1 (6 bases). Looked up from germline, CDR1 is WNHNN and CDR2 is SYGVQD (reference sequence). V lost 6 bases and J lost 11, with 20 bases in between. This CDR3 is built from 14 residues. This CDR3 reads CASRRPTGLIAIYF. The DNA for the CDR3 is TGCGCCAGCAGGAGGCCTACAGGGTTAATCGCCATATATTTT.

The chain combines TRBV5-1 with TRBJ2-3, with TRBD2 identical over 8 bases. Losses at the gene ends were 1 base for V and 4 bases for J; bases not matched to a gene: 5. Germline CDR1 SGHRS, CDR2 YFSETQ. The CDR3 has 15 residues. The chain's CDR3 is CASSLPLRGADTQYF. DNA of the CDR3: TGCGCCAGCAGCTTGCCATTGCGGGGGGCAGATACGCAGTATTTT.

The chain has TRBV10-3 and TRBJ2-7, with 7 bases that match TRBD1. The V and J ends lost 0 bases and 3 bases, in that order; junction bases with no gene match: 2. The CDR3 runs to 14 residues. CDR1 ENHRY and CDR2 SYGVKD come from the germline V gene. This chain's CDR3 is CAISESGQFYEQYV. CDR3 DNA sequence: TGTGCCATCAGTGAGTCGGGACAGTTCTACGAGCAGTACGTC.

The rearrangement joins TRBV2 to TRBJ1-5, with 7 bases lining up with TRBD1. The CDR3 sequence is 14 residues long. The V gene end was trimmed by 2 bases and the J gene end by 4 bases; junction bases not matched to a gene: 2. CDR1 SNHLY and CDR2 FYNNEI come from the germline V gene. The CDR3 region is CASSEQGENQPQHF. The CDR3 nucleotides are TGTGCCAGCAGTGAACAGGGGGAGAATCAGCCCCAGCATTTT.

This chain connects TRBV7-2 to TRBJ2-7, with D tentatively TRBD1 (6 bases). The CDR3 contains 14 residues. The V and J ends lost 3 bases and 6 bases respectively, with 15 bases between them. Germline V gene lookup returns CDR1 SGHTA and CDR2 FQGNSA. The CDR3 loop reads CASSFTTGTAEQYF. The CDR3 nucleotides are TGTGCCAGCAGCTTTACTACAGGGACGGCCGAGCAGTACTTC.

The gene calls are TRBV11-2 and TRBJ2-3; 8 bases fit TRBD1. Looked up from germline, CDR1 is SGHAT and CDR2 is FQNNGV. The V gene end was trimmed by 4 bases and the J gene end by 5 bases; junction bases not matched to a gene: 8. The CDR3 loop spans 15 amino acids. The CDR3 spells CASSSIRGRGDTQYF. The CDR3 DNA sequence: TGTGCCAGCAGCTCTATCAGGGGGCGGGGAGATACGCAGTATTTT.

The CDR3, as DNA: TGTGCCAGCAGCCAAGGGGGAGTTGAGTTGTTTTTT. Translating gives CASSQGGVELFF. This chain links TRBV14 with TRBJ1-4; unclear D gene. The CDR3 is 12 residues long. V dropped 1 base and J dropped 15 bases, with 12 bases sitting between them. The germline V gene has CDR1 SGHDN and CDR2 FVKESK.

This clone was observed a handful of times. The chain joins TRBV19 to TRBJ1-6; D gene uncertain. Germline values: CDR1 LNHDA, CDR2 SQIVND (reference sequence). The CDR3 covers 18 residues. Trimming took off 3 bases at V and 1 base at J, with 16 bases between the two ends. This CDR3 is CASSMYPPDGSYNSPLHF. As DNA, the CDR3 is TGTGCCAGTAGTATGTACCCTCCTGATGGGTCCTATAATTCACCCCTCCACTTT.